This T cell receptor (beta chain) was documented in a study of tissue T cells after allogeneic stem cell transplantation. Study information: Smaller viable blood or marrow samples skipped sorting for direct DNA extraction.

TCRdb keeps only in-frame clones here, not all; method: immunoSEQ multiplex PCR. The table lists about 26,000 clones, about 90% of them singletons. The CDR3 has 17 amino acids. J gave up 0 bases and V 1 base, and 4 bases lay outside the gene matches. Germline CDR1 is LGHNA and CDR2 is YSLEER. The sequence was obtained from a male donor at least 60 years old who later had graft-versus-host disease after an allogeneic stem cell transplant. The V gene is TRBV4-3, the J gene TRBJ2-2, with 8 positions matching TRBD1. The sample was blood, taken before transplantation. CDR3 residues: CASSQVDRAPNTGELFF. CDR3 nucleotides: TGCGCCAGCAGCCAAGTGGACAGGGCTCCGAACACCGGGGAGCTGTTTTTT.